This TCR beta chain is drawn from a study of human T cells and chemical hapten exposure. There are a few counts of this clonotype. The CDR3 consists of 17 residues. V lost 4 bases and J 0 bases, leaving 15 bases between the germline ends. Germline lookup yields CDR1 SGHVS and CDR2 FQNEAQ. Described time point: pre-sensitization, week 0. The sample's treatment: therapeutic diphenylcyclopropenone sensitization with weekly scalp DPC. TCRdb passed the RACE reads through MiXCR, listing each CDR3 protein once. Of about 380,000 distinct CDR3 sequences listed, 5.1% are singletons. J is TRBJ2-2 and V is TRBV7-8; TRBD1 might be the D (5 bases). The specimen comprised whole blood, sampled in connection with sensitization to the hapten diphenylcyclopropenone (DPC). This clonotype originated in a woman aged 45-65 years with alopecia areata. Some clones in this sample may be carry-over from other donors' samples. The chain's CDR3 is CASSYLKGPSNTGELFF. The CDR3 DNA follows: TGTGCCAGCAGCTACCTAAAGGGGCCGTCGAACACCGGGGAGCTGTTTTTT.